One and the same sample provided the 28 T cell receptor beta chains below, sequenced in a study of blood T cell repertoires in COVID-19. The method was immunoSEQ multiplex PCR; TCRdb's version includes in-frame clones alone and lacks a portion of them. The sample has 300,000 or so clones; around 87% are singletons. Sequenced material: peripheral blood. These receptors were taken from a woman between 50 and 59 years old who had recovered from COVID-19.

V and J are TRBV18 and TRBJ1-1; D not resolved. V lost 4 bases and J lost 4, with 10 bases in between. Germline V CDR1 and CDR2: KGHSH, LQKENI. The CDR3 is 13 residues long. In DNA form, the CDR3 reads TGTGCCAGCTCACAAACTCGAGTCACTGAAGCTTTCTTT. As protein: CASSQTRVTEAFF.

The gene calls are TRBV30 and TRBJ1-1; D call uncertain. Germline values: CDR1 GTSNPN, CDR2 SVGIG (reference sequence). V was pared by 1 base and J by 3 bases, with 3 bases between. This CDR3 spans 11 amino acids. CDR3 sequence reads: CAWSAYTEAFF. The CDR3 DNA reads TGTGCCTGGAGTGCCTACACTGAAGCTTTCTTT.

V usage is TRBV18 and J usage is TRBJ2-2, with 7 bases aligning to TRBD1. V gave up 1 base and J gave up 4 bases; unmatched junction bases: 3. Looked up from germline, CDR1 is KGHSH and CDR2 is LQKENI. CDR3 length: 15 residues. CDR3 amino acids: CASSPLQGLTGELFF. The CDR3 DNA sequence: TGTGCCAGCTCACCACTACAGGGGCTCACCGGGGAGCTGTTTTTT.

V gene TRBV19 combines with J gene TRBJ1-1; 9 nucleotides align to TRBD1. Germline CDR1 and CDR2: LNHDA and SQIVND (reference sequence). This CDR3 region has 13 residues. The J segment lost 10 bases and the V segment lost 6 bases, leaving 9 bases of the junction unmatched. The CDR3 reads CASRRDRAAGAFF. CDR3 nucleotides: TGTGCCAGTAGGAGGGACAGGGCAGCTGGAGCTTTCTTT.

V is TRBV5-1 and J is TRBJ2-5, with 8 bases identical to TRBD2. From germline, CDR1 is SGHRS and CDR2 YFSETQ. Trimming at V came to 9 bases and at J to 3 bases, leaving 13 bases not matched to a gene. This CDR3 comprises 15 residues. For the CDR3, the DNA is TGCGCCACCCGATCGTTGAGCGGGGGAAAAGAGACCCAGTACTTC. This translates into CATRSLSGGKETQYF. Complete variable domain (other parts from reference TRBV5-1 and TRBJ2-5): KAGVTQTPRYLIKTRGQQVTLSCSPISGHRSVSWYQQTPGQGLQFLFEYFSETQRNKGNFPGRFSGRQFSNSRSEMNVSTLELGDSALYLCATRSLSGGKETQYFGPGTRLLVL.

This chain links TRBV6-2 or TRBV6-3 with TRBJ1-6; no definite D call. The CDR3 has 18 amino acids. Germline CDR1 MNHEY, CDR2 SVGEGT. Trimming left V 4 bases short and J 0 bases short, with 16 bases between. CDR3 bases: TGTGCCAGCAGTTGGCCTTCCGGGGTAAACTCCTATAATTCACCCCTCCACTTT. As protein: CASSWPSGVNSYNSPLHF.

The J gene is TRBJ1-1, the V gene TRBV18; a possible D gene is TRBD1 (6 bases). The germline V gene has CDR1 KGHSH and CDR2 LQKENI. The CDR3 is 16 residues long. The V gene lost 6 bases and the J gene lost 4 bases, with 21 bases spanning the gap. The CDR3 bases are TGTGCCAGCTCCAGGCCCCCAACAGGGAGAGGCACTGAAGCTTTCTTT. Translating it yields CASSRPPTGRGTEAFF.

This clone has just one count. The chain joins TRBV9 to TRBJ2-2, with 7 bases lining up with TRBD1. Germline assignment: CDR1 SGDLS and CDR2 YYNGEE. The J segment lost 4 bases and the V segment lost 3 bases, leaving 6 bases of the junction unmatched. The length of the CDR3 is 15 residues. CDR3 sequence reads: CASSGQTGPTGELFF. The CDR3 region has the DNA TGTGCCAGCAGCGGACAGACAGGGCCCACCGGGGAGCTGTTTTTT.

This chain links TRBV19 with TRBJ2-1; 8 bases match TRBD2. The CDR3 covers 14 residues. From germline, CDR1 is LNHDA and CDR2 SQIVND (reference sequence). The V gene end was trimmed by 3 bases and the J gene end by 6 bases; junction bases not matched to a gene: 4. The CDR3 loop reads CASSIGTSANEQFF. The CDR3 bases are TGTGCCAGTAGTATCGGGACTAGTGCCAATGAGCAGTTCTTC. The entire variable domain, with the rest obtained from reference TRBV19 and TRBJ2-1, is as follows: DGGITQSPKYLFRKEGQNVTLSCEQNLNHDAMYWYRQDPGQGLRLIYYSQIVNDFQKGDIAEGYSVSREKKESFPLTVTSAQKNPTAFYLCASSIGTSANEQFFGPGTRLTVL.

The CDR3 region is CASSVVDSGTWDEQYF. The CDR3 coding sequence is TGTGCCAGCAGCGTAGTTGATTCTGGGACTTGGGACGAGCAGTACTTC. The J gene is TRBJ2-7, the V gene TRBV9, with D possibly being TRBD2 (6 bases). Germline CDR1 is SGDLS and CDR2 is YYNGEE. The germline V and J ends were trimmed by 0 bases and 5 bases, with 18 bases remaining between them. The CDR3 length is 16 residues. Full variable domain (outside the CDR3, taken from reference TRBV9 and TRBJ2-7): DSGVTQTPKHLITATGQRVTLRCSPRSGDLSVYWYQQSLDQGLQFLIQYYNGEERAKGNILERFSAQQFPDLHSELNLSSLELGDSALYFCASSVVDSGTWDEQYFGPGTRLTVT.

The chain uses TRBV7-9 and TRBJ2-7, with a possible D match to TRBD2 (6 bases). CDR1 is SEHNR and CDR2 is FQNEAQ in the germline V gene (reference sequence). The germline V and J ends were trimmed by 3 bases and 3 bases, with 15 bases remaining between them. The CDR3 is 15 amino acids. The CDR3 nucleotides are TGTGCCAGCAGCTTTTCTTCGGGCGGGGTCTACGAGCAGTACTTC. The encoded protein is CASSFSSGGVYEQYF.

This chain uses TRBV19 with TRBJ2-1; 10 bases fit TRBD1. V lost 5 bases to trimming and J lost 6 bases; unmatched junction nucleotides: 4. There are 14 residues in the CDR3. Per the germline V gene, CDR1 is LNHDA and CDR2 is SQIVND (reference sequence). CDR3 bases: TGTGCCAGTAGTTTCAGGACAGGGGGCAATGAGCAGTTCTTC. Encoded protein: CASSFRTGGNEQFF.

CDR3 nucleotides: TGTGCCATCAGTGATACGACTAGCGGGAGCACAGATACGCAGTATTTT. It translates to CAISDTTSGSTDTQYF. The chain carries TRBV10-3 and TRBJ2-3, with 10 positions matching TRBD2. J gave up 0 bases and V 3 bases, and 3 bases lay outside the gene matches. The V gene's germline CDR1 is ENHRY and CDR2 SYGVKD. The CDR3 runs to 16 residues.

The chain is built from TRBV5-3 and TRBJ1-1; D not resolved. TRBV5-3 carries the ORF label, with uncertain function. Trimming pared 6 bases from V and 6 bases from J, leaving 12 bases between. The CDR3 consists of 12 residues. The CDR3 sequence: CARIREAAEAFF. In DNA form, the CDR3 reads TGTGCCAGAATAAGGGAGGCGGCTGAAGCTTTCTTT.

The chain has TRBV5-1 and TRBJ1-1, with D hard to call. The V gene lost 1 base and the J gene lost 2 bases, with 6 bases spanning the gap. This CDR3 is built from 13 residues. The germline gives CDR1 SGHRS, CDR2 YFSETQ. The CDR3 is CASSLQINTEAFF. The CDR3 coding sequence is TGCGCCAGCAGCTTGCAAATCAACACTGAAGCTTTCTTT. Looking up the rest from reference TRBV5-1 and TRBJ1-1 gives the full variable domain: KAGVTQTPRYLIKTRGQQVTLSCSPISGHRSVSWYQQTPGQGLQFLFEYFSETQRNKGNFPGRFSGRQFSNSRSEMNVSTLELGDSALYLCASSLQINTEAFFGQGTRLTVV.

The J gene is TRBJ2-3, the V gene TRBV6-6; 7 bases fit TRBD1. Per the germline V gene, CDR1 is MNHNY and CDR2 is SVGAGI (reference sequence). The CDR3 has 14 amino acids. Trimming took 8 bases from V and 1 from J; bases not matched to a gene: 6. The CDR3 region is CASGEGARTDTQYF. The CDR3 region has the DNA TGTGCCAGCGGCGAGGGGGCCCGCACAGATACGCAGTATTTT.

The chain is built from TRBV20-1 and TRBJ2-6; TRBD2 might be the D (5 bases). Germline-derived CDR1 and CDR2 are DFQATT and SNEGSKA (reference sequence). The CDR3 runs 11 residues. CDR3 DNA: TGCAGCGGGGCTGGGGCCAACGTCCTGACTTTC. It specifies CSGAGANVLTF.

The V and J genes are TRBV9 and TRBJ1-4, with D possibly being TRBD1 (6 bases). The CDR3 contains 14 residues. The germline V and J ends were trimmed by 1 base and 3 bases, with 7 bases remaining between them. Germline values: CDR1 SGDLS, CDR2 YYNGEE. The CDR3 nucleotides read TGTGCCAGCAGCGTAAGGGGGTCTAATGAAAAACTGTTTTTT. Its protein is CASSVRGSNEKLFF.

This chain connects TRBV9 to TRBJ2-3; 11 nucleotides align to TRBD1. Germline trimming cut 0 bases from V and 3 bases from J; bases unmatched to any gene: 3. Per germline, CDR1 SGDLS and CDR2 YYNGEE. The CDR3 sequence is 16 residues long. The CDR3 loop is CASSVAGTGGTDTQYF. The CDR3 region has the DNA TGTGCCAGCAGCGTAGCAGGGACAGGGGGTACAGATACGCAGTATTTT.

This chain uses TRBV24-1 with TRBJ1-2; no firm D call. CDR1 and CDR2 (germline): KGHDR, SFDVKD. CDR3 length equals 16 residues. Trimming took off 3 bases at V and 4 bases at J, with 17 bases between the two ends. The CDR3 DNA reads TGTGCCACCAGTGATCCGGGTCGGGGATTCGGCTATGGCTACACCTTC. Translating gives CATSDPGRGFGYGYTF.

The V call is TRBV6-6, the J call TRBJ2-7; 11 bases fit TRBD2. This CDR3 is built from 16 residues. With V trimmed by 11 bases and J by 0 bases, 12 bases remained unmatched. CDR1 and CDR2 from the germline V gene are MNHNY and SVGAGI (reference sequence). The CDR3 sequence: CACRASGGQSSYEQYF. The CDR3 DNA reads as TGTGCCTGTCGGGCTAGCGGGGGGCAGAGCTCCTACGAGCAGTACTTC.

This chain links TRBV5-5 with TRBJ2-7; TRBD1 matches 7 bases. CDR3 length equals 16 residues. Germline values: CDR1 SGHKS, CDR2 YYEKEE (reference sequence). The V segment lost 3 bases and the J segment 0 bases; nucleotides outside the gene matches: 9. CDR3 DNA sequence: TGTGCCAGCAGCTCAACTCTACAGGGGATCTCCTACGAGCAGTACTTC. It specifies CASSSTLQGISYEQYF.

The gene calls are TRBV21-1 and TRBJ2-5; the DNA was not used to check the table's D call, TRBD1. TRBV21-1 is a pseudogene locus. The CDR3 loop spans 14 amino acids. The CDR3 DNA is TGTGCCAGCAGTAGGACAGGGGCGGCGGAGACCCAGTACTTC. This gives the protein CASSRTGAAETQYF.

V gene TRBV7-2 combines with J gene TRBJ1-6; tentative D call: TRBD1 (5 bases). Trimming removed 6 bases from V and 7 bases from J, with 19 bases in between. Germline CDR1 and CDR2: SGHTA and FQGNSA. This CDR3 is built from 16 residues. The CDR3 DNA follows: TGTGCCAGCAGACTCGCCTTAGGAGGGGAAAATTCACCCCTCCACTTT. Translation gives CASRLALGGENSPLHF. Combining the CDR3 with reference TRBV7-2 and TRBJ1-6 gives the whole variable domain GAGVSQSPSNKVTEKGKDVELRCDPISGHTALYWYRQSLGQGLEFLIYFQGNSAPDKSGLPSDRFSAERTGGSVSTLTIQRTQQEDSAVYLCASRLALGGENSPLHFGNGTRLTVT.

The CDR3 here is CASTLGDRDGYTF. CDR3 in DNA: TGTGCCAGCACCCTGGGGGACAGGGATGGCTACACCTTC. This rearrangement joins TRBV5-4 to TRBJ1-2; 9 bases fit TRBD1. This CDR3 is built from 13 residues. Trimming removed 6 bases from V and 6 bases from J; junction bases left unmatched: 6. Germline V gene lookup returns CDR1 SGHNT and CDR2 YYREEE (reference sequence).

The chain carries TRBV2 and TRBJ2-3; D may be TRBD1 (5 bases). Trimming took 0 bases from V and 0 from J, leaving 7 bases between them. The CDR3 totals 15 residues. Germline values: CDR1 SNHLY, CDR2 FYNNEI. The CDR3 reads CASSEAGPSTDTQYF. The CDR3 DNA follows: TGTGCCAGCAGTGAAGCGGGGCCGAGCACAGATACGCAGTATTTT.

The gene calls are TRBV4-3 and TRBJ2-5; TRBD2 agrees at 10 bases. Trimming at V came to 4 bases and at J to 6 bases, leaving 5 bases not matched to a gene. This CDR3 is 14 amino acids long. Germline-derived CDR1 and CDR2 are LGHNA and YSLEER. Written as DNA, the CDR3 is TGCGCCAGCAGCCTCGGGACTAGCGTCCAGACCCAGTACTTC. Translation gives CASSLGTSVQTQYF.

CDR3: CASSQVVGTGGGFTEAFF. In nucleotides, the CDR3 is TGCGCCAGCAGCCAAGTGGTTGGGACAGGGGGCGGTTTCACTGAAGCTTTCTTT. V usage is TRBV4-3 and J usage is TRBJ1-1; 12 nucleotides agree with TRBD1. Per germline, CDR1 LGHNA and CDR2 YSLEER. Unmatched junction bases numbered 10, after V lost 1 base and J lost 4 bases. The CDR3 sequence is 18 residues long.